A selection of T cell receptor beta chains follows, all from one sample in a study of CD8 T cells in Susac syndrome. In TCRdb, the immunoSEQ multiplex PCR reads were re-called with MiXCR into one record per CDR3 protein. The sample shows about 120,000 distinct CDR3 sequences, about 95% of them seen only once. The specimen was CD8+ T cells from PBMCs. All receptors come from a human donor with Susac syndrome. Each CDR3 is given with its conserved first and last residue. The D gene is left open where the match is weak. Only part of the rows carry a size: once, few, many, or a class if the clone is expanded.

clone_size,d_call,j_call,v_call,cdr3_nt,cdr3_aa
.,TRBD1,TRBJ1-1,TRBV5-1,TGCGCCAGCAGCTTGCGAGGGGGCCAAACTGAAGCTTTCTTT,CASSLRGGQTEAFF
.,.,TRBJ2-7,TRBV7-9,TGTGCCAGCAGCTTAGTTGTCAGCTCCTACGAGCAGTACTTC,CASSLVVSSYEQYF
few,.,TRBJ1-2,TRBV27,TGTGCCAGCAGTCTGGACGGGAACTATGGCTACACCTTC,CASSLDGNYGYTF
.,TRBD1,TRBJ2-5,TRBV30,TGTGCCTGGAGTGTACTGGGACAGGGGAAGACCCAGTACTTC,CAWSVLGQGKTQYF
.,.,TRBJ2-1,TRBV11-1,TGTGCCAGCAGCTTAGTTATCCAGCAGTCACCCCGTAATGGATACAATGAGCAGTTCTTC,CASSLVIQQSPRNGYNEQFF
.,.,TRBJ2-2,TRBV30,TGTGCCTGGAGTCTCGGGTCGAACACCGGGGAGCTGTTTTTT,CAWSLGSNTGELFF
.,TRBD2,TRBJ2-3,TRBV12-3/TRBV12-4,TGTGCCAGCAGTTCAGCGGGAGCCACAGATACGCAGTATTTT,CASSSAGATDTQYF
.,.,TRBJ2-1,TRBV24-1,TGTGCCACCAGTGATCGCAGTGTTGGGGACAATGAGCAGTTCTTC,CATSDRSVGDNEQFF
.,TRBD1,TRBJ1-5,TRBV19,TGTGCCAGTGGGACAGGGGGACTTCAGCCCCAGCATTTT,CASGTGGLQPQHF
.,.,TRBJ2-3,TRBV11-2,TGTGCCAGCAGCTTAGGAGGGGCAGGGTTCACAGATACGCAGTATTTT,CASSLGGAGFTDTQYF
.,.,TRBJ2-3,TRBV12-3/TRBV12-4,TGTGCCAGCAGTTTAGAGTCCCGTACCACAGATACGCAGTATTTT,CASSLESRTTDTQYF
.,.,TRBJ1-1,TRBV30,TGTGCCTGGAGCCGGCGCGAGGGACGCACTGAAGCTTTCTTT,CAWSRREGRTEAFF
.,.,TRBJ2-5,TRBV20-1,TGCAGTGCCAGGGGGGACACAAGGGGGGCAGAGACCCAGTACTTC,CSARGDTRGAETQYF
.,TRBD2,TRBJ2-3,TRBV12-3/TRBV12-4,TGTGCCAGCCGCACGGGGGGAGGCACAGATACGCAGTATTTT,CASRTGGGTDTQYF
.,TRBD2,TRBJ2-3,TRBV29-1,TGCAGCGTAGATCGGACTAGCGGGAGAGTACCAGATACGCAGTATTTT,CSVDRTSGRVPDTQYF
.,TRBD1,TRBJ1-2,TRBV12-5,TGTGCTAGTGGTTTGGGTCCCGCAGGGGGCAATGGCTACACCTTC,CASGLGPAGGNGYTF
.,TRBD2,TRBJ2-5,TRBV2,TGTGCCAGCAGCCCTTCCCCGACTAGCGGCGGGACCCAGTACTTC,CASSPSPTSGGTQYF